The 21 T cell receptor beta chains given below trace back to one sample, sequenced in a study of sequential checkpoint blockade in melanoma. Profiled with immunoSEQ multiplex PCR; TCRdb holds only in-frame clones, not every one. The sample shows more than 10,000 clones, about 27% of them seen only once. Treatment noted: randomized to nivolumab then ipilimumab (arm A) or the reverse (arm B). Sequenced material: tumor tissue (inferred from file names), taken from a patient given nivolumab and ipilimumab in sequence. These receptors all stem from a human donor with melanoma.

The CDR3 spells CASSLGSGTYEQYF. The DNA of the CDR3 is TGTGCCAGCAGCTTAGGCTCCGGGACCTACGAGCAGTACTTC. The chain couples TRBV13 to TRBJ2-7; possibly TRBD2 for D (5 bases). The CDR3 length is 14 residues. V was pared by 0 bases and J by 2 bases, with 8 bases between. Germline CDR1 is PRHDT and CDR2 is FYEKMQ (reference sequence). Based on the CDR3 plus reference TRBV13 and TRBJ2-7, the full variable domain is AAGVIQSPRHLIKEKRETATLKCYPIPRHDTVYWYQQGPGQDPQFLISFYEKMQSDKGSIPDRFSAQQFSDYHSELNMSSLELGDSALYFCASSLGSGTYEQYFGPGTRLTVT.

This chain connects TRBV10-1 to TRBJ2-2; D might be TRBD1 or TRBD2, each matching 5 bases. The V end was cut by 6 bases, the J end by 3 bases, with 17 bases between. The CDR3 spans 16 residues. Germline CDR1 reads WNHNN; CDR2 reads SYGVQD (reference sequence). This CDR3 reads CASSGAHAGDTGELFF. The CDR3 nucleotides read TGCGCCAGCAGCGGGGCCCATGCCGGGGACACCGGGGAGCTGTTTTTT.

This clone was recorded a few times. V gene TRBV19 combines with J gene TRBJ1-2; D gene unclear. V was cut by 3 bases and J by 0 bases, with 5 bases left in between. The CDR3 has 13 amino acids. Germline CDR1 is LNHDA and CDR2 is SQIVND (reference sequence). CDR3 nucleotide sequence: TGTGCCAGTAGTATCTGGGCTAACTATGGCTACACCTTC. It is translated as CASSIWANYGYTF.

This clone was counted only a few times. The chain couples TRBV10-3 to TRBJ1-5, with D possibly being TRBD1 (6 bases). Deletions cut 10 bases from V and 5 bases from J, with 15 bases between. This CDR3 region has 13 residues. The germline V gene encodes CDR1 ENHRY and CDR2 SYGVKD. The CDR3 sequence is CATNPRGDQPQHF. CDR3 bases: TGTGCCACTAATCCCAGGGGCGATCAGCCCCAGCATTTT.

This clone appeared a few times. The chain links TRBV6-8 to TRBJ2-7; 7 bases align to TRBD2. Germline lookup yields CDR1 MNHGY and CDR2 SAAAGT. The CDR3 is 13 residues long. Trimming cost V 5 bases and J 12 bases; bases outside gene matches: 13. The chain's CDR3 is CASSPPGGDQGYF. Here the CDR3 DNA reads TGTGCCAGCAGTCCTCCTGGGGGGGATCAGGGGTACTTC.

This clone was counted between two and nine times. The chain couples TRBV5-1 to TRBJ1-1; D gene ambiguous. Per the germline V gene, CDR1 is SGHRS and CDR2 is YFSETQ. The V and J ends lost 0 bases and 5 bases respectively, with 11 bases between them. This CDR3 comprises 14 residues. CDR3 coding DNA: TGCGCCAGCAGCTTGGATATAGCAGTGACTGAAGCTTTCTTT. Its translation: CASSLDIAVTEAFF.

The chain has TRBV6-8 and TRBJ1-5; D may be TRBD1 (6 bases). Germline lookup yields CDR1 MNHGY and CDR2 SAAAGT. The V gene lost 5 bases and the J gene lost 0 bases, with 14 bases spanning the gap. The CDR3 is 16 amino acids. The DNA for the CDR3 is TGTGCCAGCAGTACAGGGATTGGTATTAGCAATCAGCCCCAGCATTTT. Protein: CASSTGIGISNQPQHF.

In its sample, this clone was seen a few times. This chain connects TRBV6-4 to TRBJ2-1, with TRBD2 as a possible D gene (6 bases). Germline CDR1 reads MRHNA; CDR2 reads SNTAGT. V lost 5 bases, J lost 2 bases, and 10 bases lay in between. The CDR3 has 14 amino acids. Written as DNA, the CDR3 is TGTGCCAGCAGTAGCGGGTTTACCTACAATGAGCAGTTCTTC. This gives the protein CASSSGFTYNEQFF.

This clone was observed a handful of times. The chain links TRBV9 to TRBJ2-1; D uncertain. Germline loops: CDR1 SGDLS, CDR2 YYNGEE. Trimming pared 0 bases from V and 9 bases from J, leaving 7 bases between. CDR3 length: 12 residues. The CDR3 region is CASSVAVGEQFF. The CDR3, as DNA: TGTGCCAGCAGCGTAGCAGTTGGTGAGCAGTTCTTC.

This clone was recorded once. The chain is built from TRBV14 and TRBJ2-3; D uncertain. CDR3 length: 15 amino acids. The germline V gene has CDR1 SGHDN and CDR2 FVKESK. V lost 1 base to trimming and J lost 0 bases, with 8 bases between them. CDR3 sequence (DNA): TGTGCCAGCAGCCAAGGCTCGCCCAGCACAGATACGCAGTATTTT. The encoded protein is CASSQGSPSTDTQYF.

The rearrangement joins TRBV9 to TRBJ1-6; D is unclear. Trimming pared 2 bases from V and 16 bases from J, leaving 25 bases between. The CDR3 length is 16 residues. The germline gives CDR1 SGDLS, CDR2 YYNGEE. The CDR3: CASSVTPDGWKNVLHF. As DNA, the CDR3 is TGTGCCAGCAGCGTTACCCCGGACGGATGGAAGAATGTTCTCCACTTT.

The genes are TRBV6-4 and TRBJ1-6, with 10 bases identical to TRBD1. The V gene end was trimmed by 7 bases and the J gene end by 13 bases; junction bases not matched to a gene: 16. The CDR3 runs 16 residues. Germline values: CDR1 MRHNA, CDR2 SNTAGT. This CDR3 is CASIFSRDRGPVPLHF. CDR3 coding DNA: TGTGCCAGCATTTTCAGCCGGGACAGGGGCCCTGTTCCCCTCCACTTT.

This clone was detected ten times or more. This CDR3 is also generated by other DNA sequences in the sample. The V and J genes are TRBV9 and TRBJ2-7; 8 bases agree with TRBD2. CDR1 is SGDLS and CDR2 is YYNGEE in the germline V gene. The CDR3 has 13 residues. V lost 2 bases to trimming and J lost 6 bases; unmatched junction nucleotides: 4. As DNA, the CDR3 is TGTGCCAGCAGCGTCGGACTAGCCAGCGAGCAGTACTTC. Translating gives CASSVGLASEQYF.

The rearrangement links TRBV14 to TRBJ2-5; the D is unclear. CDR3 length equals 15 residues. V was cut by 3 bases and J by 3 bases, with 14 bases left in between. Germline assignment: CDR1 SGHDN and CDR2 FVKESK. Written as DNA, the CDR3 is TGTGCCAGCAGCCACTCCCCCCGGAACGAAGAGACCCAGTACTTC. This codes for CASSHSPRNEETQYF. The variable domain in full, completed from reference TRBV14 and TRBJ2-5, reads EAGVTQFPSHSVIEKGQTVTLRCDPISGHDNLYWYRRVMGKEIKFLLHFVKESKQDESGMPNNRFLAERTGGTYSTLKVQPAELEDSGVYFCASSHSPRNEETQYFGPGTRLLVL.

This clone is medium-sized by share. The chain joins TRBV11-3 to TRBJ1-4; D ambiguous. Trimming cost V 5 bases and J 5 bases, with 12 bases left between them. CDR3 length: 14 amino acids. Germline V gives CDR1 SGHNT, CDR2 YENEEA. CDR3 in DNA: TGTGCCAGCAGCCACTATACATCAAATGAAAAACTGTTTTTT. This translates into CASSHYTSNEKLFF.

Many counts were recorded for this clone. The chain combines TRBV11-3 with TRBJ2-5; 10 nucleotides match TRBD1. The CDR3 totals 15 residues. With 4 bases clipped from V and 4 bases from J, the junction kept 6 bases outside the gene matches. Germline V gene data show CDR1 as SGHNT and CDR2 as YENEEA. The CDR3 DNA reads as TGTGCCAGCAGCTCGGGACAGGGGACAGGAGAGACCCAGTACTTC. Residues: CASSSGQGTGETQYF.

The CDR3 region has the DNA TGTGCCAGCGGCGAATCGGGACGAGTCTACAATGAGCAGTTCTTC. Translating it yields CASGESGRVYNEQFF. The chain links TRBV28 to TRBJ2-1, with D possibly called TRBD1 or TRBD2 (5 bases each). The CDR3 is 15 amino acids. The ends were cut back, 8 bases at V and 3 bases at J, with 17 bases in the middle. Germline V CDR1 and CDR2: MDHEN, SYDVKM.

The chain couples TRBV4-1 to TRBJ2-5; D gene ambiguous. The V end lost 0 bases, the J end lost 0 bases, and 8 bases lay between the germline ends. The CDR3 sequence is 15 residues long. Germline V gene sequence: CDR1 MGHRA, CDR2 YSYEKL. The CDR3 bases are TGCGCCAGCAGCCAAGAACCCGGTGACCAAGAGACCCAGTACTTC. Residues: CASSQEPGDQETQYF.

This clone was seen a handful of times. V gene TRBV30 combines with J gene TRBJ1-2; TRBD1 might be the D (5 bases). Trimming took 4 bases from V and 3 from J, leaving 21 bases between them. This CDR3 comprises 16 residues. CDR1 is GTSNPN, CDR2 SVGIG, per germline (reference sequence). The CDR3 here is CAWNLKMGRRDYGYTF. The CDR3 nucleotides are TGTGCCTGGAACCTAAAAATGGGGCGCCGGGACTATGGCTACACCTTC.

CDR3 protein: CASSSRTGKSTGELFF. DNA of the CDR3: TGTGCCAGCAGTTCGCGGACAGGGAAAAGCACCGGGGAGCTGTTTTTT. The chain has TRBV6-8 and TRBJ2-2; 8 bases match TRBD1. Trimming took 4 bases from V and 4 from J; bases not matched to a gene: 8. The CDR3 extends over 16 amino acids. Germline lookup yields CDR1 MNHGY and CDR2 SAAAGT.

V is TRBV11-3 and J is TRBJ2-3; TRBD2 is a possible D gene (6 bases). V was shortened by 3 bases and J by 3 bases, with 13 bases between the two germline ends. Germline V gene lookup returns CDR1 SGHNT and CDR2 YENEEA. The CDR3 covers 15 residues. The CDR3 region has the DNA TGTGCCAGCAGCTTGGAGGGGCTAGGGACAGATACGCAGTATTTT. It is translated as CASSLEGLGTDTQYF.